This TCR beta chain was found in a study of shared clonotypes between healthy human individuals. As regards this clone: The same CDR3 can be traced to other DNA sequences in this sample.

Trimming left V 2 bases short and J 0 bases short, with 4 bases between. CDR3 length: 14 amino acids. From germline, CDR1 is MNHEY and CDR2 SMNVEV (reference sequence). Method: immunoSEQ multiplex PCR; TCRdb's copy keeps in-frame clones and lacks some. The table records about 2,500,000 clones, roughly nine tenths of them present only once. This chain uses TRBV27 with TRBJ2-2; unclear D gene. Sample: naive CD4+ T cells sorted from blood. Stated subset: CD45RA+ positively selected. This clonotype was obtained from a man between 18 and 35 years old in good health. The CDR3 is CASSLRANTGELFF. DNA for the CDR3: TGTGCCAGCAGTTTACGAGCGAACACCGGGGAGCTGTTTTTT.